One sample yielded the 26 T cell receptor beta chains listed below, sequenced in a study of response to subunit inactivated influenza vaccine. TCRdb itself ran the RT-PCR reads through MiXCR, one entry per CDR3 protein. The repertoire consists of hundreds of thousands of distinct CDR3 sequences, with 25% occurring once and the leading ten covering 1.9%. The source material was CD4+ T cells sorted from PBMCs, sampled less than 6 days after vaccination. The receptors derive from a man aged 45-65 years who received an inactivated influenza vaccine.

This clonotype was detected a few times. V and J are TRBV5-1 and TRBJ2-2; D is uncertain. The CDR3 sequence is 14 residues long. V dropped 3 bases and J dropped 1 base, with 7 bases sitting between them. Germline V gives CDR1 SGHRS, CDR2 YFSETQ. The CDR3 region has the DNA TGCGCCAGCAGCTGGTCCGGGAACACCGGGGAGCTGTTTTTT. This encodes CASSWSGNTGELFF.

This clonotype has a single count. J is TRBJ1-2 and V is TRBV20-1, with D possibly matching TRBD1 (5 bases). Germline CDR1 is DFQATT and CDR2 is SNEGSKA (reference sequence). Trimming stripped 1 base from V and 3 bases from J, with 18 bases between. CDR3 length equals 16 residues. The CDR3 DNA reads TGCAGTGCTAGAGTGGGGGACCTAATAAGCGACTATGGCTACACCTTC. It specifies CSARVGDLISDYGYTF.

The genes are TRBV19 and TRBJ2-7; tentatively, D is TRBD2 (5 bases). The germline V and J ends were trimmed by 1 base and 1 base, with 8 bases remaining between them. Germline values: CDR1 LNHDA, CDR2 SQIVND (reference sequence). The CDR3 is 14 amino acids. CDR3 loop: CASSIGGGSYEQYF. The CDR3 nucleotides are TGTGCCAGTAGTATAGGAGGAGGTTCCTACGAGCAGTACTTC.

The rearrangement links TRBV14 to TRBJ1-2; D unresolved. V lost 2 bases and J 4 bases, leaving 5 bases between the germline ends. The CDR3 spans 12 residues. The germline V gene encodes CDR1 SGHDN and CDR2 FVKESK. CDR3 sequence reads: CASSQWAYGYTF. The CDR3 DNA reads TGTGCCAGCAGCCAATGGGCCTATGGCTACACCTTC.

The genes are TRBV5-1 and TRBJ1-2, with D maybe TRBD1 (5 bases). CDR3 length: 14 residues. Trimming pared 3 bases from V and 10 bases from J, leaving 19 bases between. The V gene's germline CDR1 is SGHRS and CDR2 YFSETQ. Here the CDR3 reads CASSSRPDSWVYTF. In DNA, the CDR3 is TGCGCCAGCAGCTCCAGACCTGACAGTTGGGTCTACACCTTC.

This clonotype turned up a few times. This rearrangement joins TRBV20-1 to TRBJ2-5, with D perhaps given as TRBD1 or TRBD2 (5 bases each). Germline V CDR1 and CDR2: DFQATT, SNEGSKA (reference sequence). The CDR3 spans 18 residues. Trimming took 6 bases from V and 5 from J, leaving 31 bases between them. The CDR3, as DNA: TGCAGTGCCCACGGGGTGACGGGGCAGTATTTCACCCGGGAGACCCAGTACTTC. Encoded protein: CSAHGVTGQYFTRETQYF.

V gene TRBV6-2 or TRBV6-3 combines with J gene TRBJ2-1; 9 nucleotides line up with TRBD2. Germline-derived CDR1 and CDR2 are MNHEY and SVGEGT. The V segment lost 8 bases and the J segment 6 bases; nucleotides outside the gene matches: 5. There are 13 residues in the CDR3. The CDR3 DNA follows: TGTGCCAGCGGCCTAGCGGGGATCAATGAGCAGTTCTTC. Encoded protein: CASGLAGINEQFF.

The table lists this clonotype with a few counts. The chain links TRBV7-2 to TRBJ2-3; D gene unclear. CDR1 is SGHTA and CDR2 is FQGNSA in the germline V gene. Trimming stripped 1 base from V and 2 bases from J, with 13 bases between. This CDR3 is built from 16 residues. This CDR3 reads CASSLVGLSNTDTQYF. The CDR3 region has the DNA TGTGCCAGCAGCTTAGTTGGGCTATCTAACACAGATACGCAGTATTTT. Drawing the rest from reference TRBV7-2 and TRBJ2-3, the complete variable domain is GAGVSQSPSNKVTEKGKDVELRCDPISGHTALYWYRQSLGQGLEFLIYFQGNSAPDKSGLPSDRFSAERTGGSVSTLTIQRTQQEDSAVYLCASSLVGLSNTDTQYFGPGTRLTVL.

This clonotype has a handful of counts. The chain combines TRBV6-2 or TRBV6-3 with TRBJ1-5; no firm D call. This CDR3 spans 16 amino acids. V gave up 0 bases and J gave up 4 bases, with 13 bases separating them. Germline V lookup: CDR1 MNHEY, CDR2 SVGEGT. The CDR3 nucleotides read TGTGCCAGCAGTTACTCCCGCGGTGGCAGAAATCAGCCCCAGCATTTT. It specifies CASSYSRGGRNQPQHF.

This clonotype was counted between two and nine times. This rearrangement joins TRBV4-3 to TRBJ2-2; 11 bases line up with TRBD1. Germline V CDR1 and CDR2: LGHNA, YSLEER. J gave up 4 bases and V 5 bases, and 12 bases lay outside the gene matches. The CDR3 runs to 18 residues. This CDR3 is CASSYQDRGRFSTGELFF. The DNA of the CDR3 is TGCGCCAGCAGCTATCAGGACAGGGGGCGCTTCAGCACCGGGGAGCTGTTTTTT.

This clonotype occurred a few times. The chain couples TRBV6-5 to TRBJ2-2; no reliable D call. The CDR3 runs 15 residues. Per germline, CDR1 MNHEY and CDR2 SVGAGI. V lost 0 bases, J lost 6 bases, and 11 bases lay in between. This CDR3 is CASSYSLGSSGELFF. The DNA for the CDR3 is TGTGCCAGCAGTTACTCGCTCGGGTCGTCCGGGGAGCTGTTTTTT.

CDR3 protein: CATSRDIGVSEAFF. CDR3 coding DNA: TGTGCCACCAGCAGAGATATAGGAGTCTCTGAAGCTTTCTTT. The chain recombines TRBV15 with TRBJ1-1, with D unresolved. V was pared by 0 bases and J by 6 bases, with 11 bases between. The length of the CDR3 is 14 residues. CDR1 is LNHNV, CDR2 YYDKDF, per germline (reference sequence).

Here the CDR3 DNA reads TGTGCCATCAGTGATGGAGGGTGGAAGGATTCACCCCTCCACTTT. This gives the protein CAISDGGWKDSPLHF. V gene TRBV10-3 combines with J gene TRBJ1-6; D uncertain. Germline lookup yields CDR1 ENHRY and CDR2 SYGVKD. V shed 3 bases and J shed 8 bases, with 14 bases lying between them. The CDR3 is made up of 15 amino acids.

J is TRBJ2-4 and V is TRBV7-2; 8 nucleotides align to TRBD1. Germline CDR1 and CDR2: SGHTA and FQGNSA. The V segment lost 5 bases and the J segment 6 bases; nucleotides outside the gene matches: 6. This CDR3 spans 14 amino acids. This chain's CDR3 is CASSAQGAGNIQYF. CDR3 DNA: TGTGCCAGCAGCGCCCAGGGGGCGGGAAACATTCAGTACTTC.

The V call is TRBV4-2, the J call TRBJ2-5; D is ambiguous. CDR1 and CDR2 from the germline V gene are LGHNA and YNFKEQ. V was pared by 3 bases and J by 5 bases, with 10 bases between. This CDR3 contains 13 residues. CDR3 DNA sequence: TGTGCCAGCAGCCAGTACGTACGGGAGACCCAGTACTTC. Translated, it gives CASSQYVRETQYF.

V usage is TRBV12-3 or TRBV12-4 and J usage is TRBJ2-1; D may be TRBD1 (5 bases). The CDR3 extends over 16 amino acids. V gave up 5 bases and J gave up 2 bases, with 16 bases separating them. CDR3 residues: CASSIRIRGPYNEQFF. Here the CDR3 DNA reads TGTGCCAGCAGTATCCGCATAAGGGGCCCCTACAATGAGCAGTTCTTC.

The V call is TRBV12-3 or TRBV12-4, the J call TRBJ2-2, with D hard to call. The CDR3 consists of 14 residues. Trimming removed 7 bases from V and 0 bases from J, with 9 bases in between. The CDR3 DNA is TGTGCCAGCATCTACGGTACGAACACCGGGGAGCTGTTTTTT. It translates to CASIYGTNTGELFF.

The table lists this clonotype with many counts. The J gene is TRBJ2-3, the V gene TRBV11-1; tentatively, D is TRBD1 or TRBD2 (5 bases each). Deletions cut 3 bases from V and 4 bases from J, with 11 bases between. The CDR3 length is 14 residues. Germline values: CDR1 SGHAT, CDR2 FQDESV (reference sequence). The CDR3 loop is CASSFNGAPDTQYF. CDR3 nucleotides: TGTGCCAGCAGCTTTAACGGGGCCCCAGATACGCAGTATTTT.

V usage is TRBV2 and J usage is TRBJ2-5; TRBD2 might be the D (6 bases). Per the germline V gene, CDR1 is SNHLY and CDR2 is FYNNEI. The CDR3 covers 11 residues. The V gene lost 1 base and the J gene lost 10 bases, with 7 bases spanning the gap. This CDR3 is CASSEGDFQYF. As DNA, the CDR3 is TGTGCCAGCAGTGAAGGGGACTTCCAGTACTTC.

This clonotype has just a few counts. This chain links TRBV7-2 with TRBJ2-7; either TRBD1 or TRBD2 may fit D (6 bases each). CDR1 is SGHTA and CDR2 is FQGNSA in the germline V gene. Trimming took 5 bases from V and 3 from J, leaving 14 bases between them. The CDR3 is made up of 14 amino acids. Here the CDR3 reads CASSLGRGGYEQYF. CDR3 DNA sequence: TGTGCCAGCAGCCTCGGCAGGGGAGGCTACGAGCAGTACTTC.

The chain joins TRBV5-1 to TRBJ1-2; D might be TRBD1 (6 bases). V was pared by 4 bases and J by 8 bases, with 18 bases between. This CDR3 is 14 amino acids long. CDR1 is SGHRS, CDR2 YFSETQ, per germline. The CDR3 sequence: CASSGGLPRGGYTF. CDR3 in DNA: TGCGCCAGCAGCGGCGGTCTACCCAGGGGAGGCTACACCTTC.

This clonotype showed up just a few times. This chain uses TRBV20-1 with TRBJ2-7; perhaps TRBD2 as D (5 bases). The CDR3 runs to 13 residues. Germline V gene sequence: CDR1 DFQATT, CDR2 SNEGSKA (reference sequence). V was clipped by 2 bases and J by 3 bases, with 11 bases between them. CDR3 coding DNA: TGCAGTGCTAGATCCGGGGTTCTCTACGAGCAGTACTTC. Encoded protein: CSARSGVLYEQYF.

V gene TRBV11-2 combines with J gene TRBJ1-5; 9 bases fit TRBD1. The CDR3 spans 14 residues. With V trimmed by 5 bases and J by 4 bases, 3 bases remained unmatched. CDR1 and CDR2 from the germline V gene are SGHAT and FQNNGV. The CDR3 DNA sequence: TGTGCCAGCAGCGTGGACAGGGGAAATCAGCCCCAGCATTTT. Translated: CASSVDRGNQPQHF.

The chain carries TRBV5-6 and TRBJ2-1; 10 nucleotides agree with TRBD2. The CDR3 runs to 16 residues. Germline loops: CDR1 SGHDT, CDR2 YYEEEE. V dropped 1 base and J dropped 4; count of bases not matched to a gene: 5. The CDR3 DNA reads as TGTGCCAGCAGCTTGTCTGGGACTAGCGTATACAATGAGCAGTTCTTC. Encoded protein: CASSLSGTSVYNEQFF.

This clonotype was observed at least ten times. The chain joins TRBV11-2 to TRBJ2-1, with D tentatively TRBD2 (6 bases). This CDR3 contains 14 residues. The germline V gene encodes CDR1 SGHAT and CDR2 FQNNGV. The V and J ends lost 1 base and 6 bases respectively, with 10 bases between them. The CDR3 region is CASSLAGLLNEQFF. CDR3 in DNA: TGTGCCAGCAGCTTAGCGGGACTTCTCAATGAGCAGTTCTTC.

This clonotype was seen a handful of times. The CDR3: CATGGGPNEQFF. In DNA, the CDR3 is TGTGCCACCGGAGGTGGTCCCAATGAGCAGTTCTTC. The V call is TRBV10-3, the J call TRBJ2-1; D is perhaps TRBD2 (5 bases). CDR1 ENHRY and CDR2 SYGVKD come from the germline V gene. The V end lost 10 bases, the J end lost 6 bases, and 13 bases lay between the germline ends. This CDR3 has 12 amino acids.